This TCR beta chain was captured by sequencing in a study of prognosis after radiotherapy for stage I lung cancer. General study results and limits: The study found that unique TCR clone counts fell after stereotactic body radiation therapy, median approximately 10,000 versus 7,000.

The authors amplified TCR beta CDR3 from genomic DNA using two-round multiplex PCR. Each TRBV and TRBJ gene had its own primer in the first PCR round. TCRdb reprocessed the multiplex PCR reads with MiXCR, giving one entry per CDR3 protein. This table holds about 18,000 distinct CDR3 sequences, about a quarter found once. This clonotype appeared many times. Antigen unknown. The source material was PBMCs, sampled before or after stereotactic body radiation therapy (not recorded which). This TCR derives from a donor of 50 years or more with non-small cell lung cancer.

The CDR3 nucleotides are TGTGCCAGCACCCAGCCAGGGAACAATGAGCAGTTCTTC. Translated, it gives CASTQPGNNEQFF. The J gene is TRBJ2-1, the V gene TRBV6-2 or TRBV6-3; D is possibly TRBD1 (5 bases). The V gene's germline CDR1 is MNHEY and CDR2 SVGEGT. Trimming pared 7 bases from V and 5 bases from J, leaving 12 bases between. This CDR3 region has 13 residues.